This T cell receptor beta chain was found in a study of a mutant IDH1 vaccine in newly diagnosed glioma (dated by TCRdb to 2020 to 2023). About the study as a whole: Of the approximately 30 treated patients, about 62% were male and about 40% were female, and the mean age was around 40 years. Longitudinal TCRB deep sequencing was performed for some 25 treated patients wherever samples were available for exploratory analyses. Before enrollment, most patients had been given radiochemotherapy with temozolomide as standard therapy, while the rest had received either radiotherapy alone or temozolomide alone. Peripheral blood was drawn at six visits: V03 (baseline), V05, V07, V10, V12 and V13.

Libraries came from the immunoSEQ multiplex PCR assay. Rearranged TCR beta chain sequences were amplified using the hsTCRB Kit according to the manufacturer's protocol. Sequencing of TCRB libraries was carried out on an Illumina MiSeq. On the study's bioinformatics: The proprietary platform of the kit vendor was used for demultiplexing, trimming and gene mapping. TCRdb took this table from immuneACCESS and kept in-frame rearrangements with V and J called. Such tables lack part of the clones; where checked against another copy, unresolved V genes explain under half of the gap, and the rest is unexplained. The V and J calls and clone size come from that table; D and trimming were worked out from the DNA. The sample data list approximately 88,000 clones, and about four fifths of these were observed just once. The biggest ten clones account for roughly 7% of the sample. The sample's time point label is to be understood as: baseline, week 1 (first vaccination visit). The sample's treatment or condition label, in plain terms: pre-vaccination baseline after standard-of-care therapy. The donors had newly diagnosed IDH1-mutant astrocytomas of WHO grade 3 or 4 that showed loss of nuclear ATRX. The samples were drawn from NOA16, a multicentre, single-arm, open-label phase I trial in Germany that tested a mutant IDH1 peptide vaccine in humans for the first time. Blood drawn at visit V03 was used as the baseline sample for immunogenicity testing. Genomic DNA for TCRB sequencing was extracted from EDTA blood using the DNeasy Blood and Tissue Kit.

This clone was seen a handful of times. Its antigen remains undetermined. The sample holds no much larger clone one base away, and base qualities are not on file. Study-wide findings and limitations: PBMC samples for TCRB deep sequencing were selected based on availability. The authors noted that analyses of patient blood samples could not be reproduced because of sample limitations. Immune responses induced by the vaccine were seen in approximately 93% of patients across multiple MHC alleles. Pseudoprogression appeared unrelated to alterations in the top peripheral T cell clonotypes detected by TCRB sequencing.

This specimen consisted of PBMCs, obtained from a glioma patient treated with radiotherapy, temozolomide or both. This clonotype was obtained from a man between 40 and 49 years old with glioma.

The nucleotides are TGTGCCAGCAGCCCCCGACTAGCGGGAGGCCTGGGGTACAATGAGCAGTTCTTC. Its coded protein is CASSPRLAGGLGYNEQFF. The chain is made from TRBV7-2 and TRBJ2-1; TRBD2 agrees with 13 junctional bases. Based on the germline V gene, the CDR1 and CDR2 sequences are SGHTA and FQGNSA. V lost 5 bases and J lost 4 bases, and the count of bases not matched to a germline gene is 11. CDR3 length: 18 amino acids, cysteine to phenylalanine. Of all the DNA, just the CDR3 is kept, 54 bases in frame from base 1.